The entry below gives a single T cell receptor (beta chain) sequence along with its context. This CDR3 comprises 15 residues. Trimming at V came to 4 bases and at J to 7 bases, leaving 13 bases not matched to a gene. Germline lookup yields CDR1 SGHRS and CDR2 YFSETQ. The investigators reverse transcribed all of the isolated RNA, so they sequenced expressed TCRB transcripts. Sequencing was performed with immunoSEQ multiplex PCR; in TCRdb, only in-frame clones are kept and a portion is missing. The top ten hold roughly 1% of the sample, which has 250,000 to 300,000 clones, around 7.8% seen once. The data stem from a study of beta chain features in type 1 diabetes.

The chain carries TRBV5-1 and TRBJ1-2; 7 bases agree with TRBD1. This clonotype was obtained from a young woman in good health. Source material: central memory CD4+ T cells from blood. CDR3 in DNA: TGCGCCAGCAGCCCGTACGAGGGGGCGCGACGTGGCTACACCTTC. This gives the protein CASSPYEGARRGYTF.